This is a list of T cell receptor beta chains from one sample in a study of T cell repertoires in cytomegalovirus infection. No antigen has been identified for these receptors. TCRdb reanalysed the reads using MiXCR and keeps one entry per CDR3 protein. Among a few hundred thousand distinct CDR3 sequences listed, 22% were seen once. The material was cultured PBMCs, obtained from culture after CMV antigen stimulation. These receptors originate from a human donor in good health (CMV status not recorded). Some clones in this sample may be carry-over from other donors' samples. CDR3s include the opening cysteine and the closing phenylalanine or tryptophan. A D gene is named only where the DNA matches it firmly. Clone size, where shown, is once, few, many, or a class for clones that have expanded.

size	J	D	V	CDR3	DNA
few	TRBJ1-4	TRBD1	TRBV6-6	CASSLGQGARLANEKLFF	TGTGCCAGCAGTCTGGGACAGGGGGCGCGTCTGGCTAATGAAAAACTGTTTTTT
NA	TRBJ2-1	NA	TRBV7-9	CASSLSEADEQFF	TGTGCCAGCAGCTTAAGCGAGGCCGATGAGCAGTTCTTC
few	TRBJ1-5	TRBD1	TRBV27	CASSRGGGLQPQHF	TGTGCCAGCAGCCGGGGAGGGGGCCTTCAGCCCCAGCATTTT
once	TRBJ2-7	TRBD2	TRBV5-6	CASSFRLAGVYEQYF	TGTGCCAGCAGCTTTCGTCTAGCGGGAGTCTACGAGCAGTACTTC
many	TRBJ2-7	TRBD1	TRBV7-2	CASSLEGQSYEQYF	TGTGCCAGCAGCTTAGAGGGACAGAGCTACGAGCAGTACTTC
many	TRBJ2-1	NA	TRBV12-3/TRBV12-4	CASSSESFYNEQFF	TGTGCCAGCAGTTCGGAGAGCTTCTACAATGAGCAGTTCTTC
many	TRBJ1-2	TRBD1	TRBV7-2	CASSLNEAAGQGGYTF	TGTGCCAGCAGCTTAAATGAGGCAGCGGGACAGGGGGGCTACACCTTC
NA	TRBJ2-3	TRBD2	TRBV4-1	CASSKGLASDTQYF	TGCGCCAGCAGCAAGGGACTAGCGTCAGATACGCAGTATTTT
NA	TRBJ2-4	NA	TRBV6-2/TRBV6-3	CASSYSRVQYF	TGTGCCAGCAGTTACAGTCGAGTTCAGTACTTC
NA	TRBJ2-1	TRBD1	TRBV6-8	CASRNPGTGGFYNEQFF	TGTGCCAGCAGGAATCCCGGGACAGGGGGCTTCTACAATGAGCAGTTCTTC
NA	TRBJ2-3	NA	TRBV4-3	CASSQDGGGIADTQYF	TGCGCCAGCAGCCAAGACGGGGGCGGGATTGCGGATACGCAGTATTTT
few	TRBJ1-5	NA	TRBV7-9	CASGSGRQEPQHF	TGTGCCAGCGGTTCGGGACGGCAGGAGCCCCAGCATTTT
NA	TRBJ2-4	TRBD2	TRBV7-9	CASSLGVAGAKNIQYF	TGTGCCAGCAGCTTAGGGGTAGCGGGAGCCAAAAACATTCAGTACTTC
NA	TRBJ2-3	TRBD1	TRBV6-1	CASSASTGSNTDTQYF	TGTGCCAGCAGTGCGTCGACAGGGTCGAACACAGATACGCAGTATTTT
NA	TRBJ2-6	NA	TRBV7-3	CASSLTSGLNSGANVLTF	TGTGCCAGCAGCTTAACCTCCGGACTCAACTCTGGGGCCAACGTCCTGACTTTC
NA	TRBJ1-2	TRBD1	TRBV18	CASSPPGQGAWNYGYTF	TGTGCCAGCTCACCCCCGGGACAGGGGGCTTGGAACTATGGCTACACCTTC
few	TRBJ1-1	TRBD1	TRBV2	CASSAGQGITEAFF	TGTGCCAGCAGTGCCGGACAGGGGATCACTGAAGCTTTCTTT
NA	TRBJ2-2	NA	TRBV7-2	CASSLVLAGPGELFF	TGTGCCAGCAGCTTAGTTCTGGCAGGGCCCGGGGAGCTGTTTTTT
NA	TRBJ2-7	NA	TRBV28	CASSPRRVPYEQYF	TGTGCCAGCAGTCCGCGGAGAGTCCCCTACGAGCAGTACTTC
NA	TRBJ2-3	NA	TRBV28	CASSGRDLYTDTQYF	TGTGCCAGCAGCGGCCGGGACTTATACACAGATACGCAGTATTTT
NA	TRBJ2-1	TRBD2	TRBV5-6	CASSLGLAGGRYNEQFF	TGTGCCAGCAGCTTGGGACTAGCGGGAGGACGCTACAATGAGCAGTTCTTC
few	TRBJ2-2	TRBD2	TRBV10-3	CAISDSGRGTGELFF	TGTGCCATCAGTGACAGCGGGAGGGGGACCGGGGAGCTGTTTTTT
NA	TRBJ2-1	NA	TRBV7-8	CASSLGLGGSYNEQFF	TGTGCCAGCAGCTTAGGCTTAGGGGGCTCCTACAATGAGCAGTTCTTC
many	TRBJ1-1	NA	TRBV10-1	CASSESGNTEAFF	TGCGCCAGCAGTGAGTCGGGAAACACTGAAGCTTTCTTT
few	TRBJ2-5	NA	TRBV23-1	CASSRVAQETQYF	TGCGCCAGCAGCCGAGTGGCCCAAGAGACCCAGTACTTC
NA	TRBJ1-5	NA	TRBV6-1	CASEVGGQPQHF	TGTGCCAGCGAAGTAGGGGGACAGCCCCAGCATTTT
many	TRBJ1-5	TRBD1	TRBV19	CASRDRVKNQPQHF	TGTGCCAGCAGGGACAGGGTGAAGAATCAGCCCCAGCATTTT
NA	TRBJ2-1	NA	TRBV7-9	CASSLRIERSEQFF	TGTGCCAGCAGCTTGCGAATCGAGAGATCGGAGCAGTTCTTC
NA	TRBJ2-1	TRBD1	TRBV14	CASSQPGTGGYNEKFF	TGTGCCAGCAGCCAACCCGGGACAGGGGGCTACAATGAGAAGTTCTTC
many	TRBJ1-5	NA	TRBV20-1	CSVGIGTDNQPQHF	TGCAGTGTGGGGATCGGGACTGACAATCAGCCCCAGCATTTT
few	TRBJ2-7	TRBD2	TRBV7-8	CASSLAGGTSGGYEQYF	TGTGCCAGCAGCTTAGCCGGGGGGACTAGCGGGGGGTACGAGCAGTACTTC
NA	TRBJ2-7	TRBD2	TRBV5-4	CASSPGLAGNYEQYF	TGTGCCAGCAGCCCTGGACTAGCGGGAAACTACGAGCAGTACTTC
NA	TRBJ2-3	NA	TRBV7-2	CASSIGLAGWADTQYF	TGTGCCAGCAGTATCGGATTAGCAGGGTGGGCAGATACGCAGTATTTT
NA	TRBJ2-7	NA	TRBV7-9	CASSLEASSYEQYF	TGTGCCAGCAGCTTAGAAGCTAGCTCCTACGAGCAGTACTTC
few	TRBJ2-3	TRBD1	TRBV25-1	CASSPHGTGADTQYF	TGTGCCAGCAGCCCCCACGGGACAGGGGCAGATACGCAGTATTTT
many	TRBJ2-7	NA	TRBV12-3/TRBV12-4	CASSFGLSYEQYF	TGTGCCAGCAGTTTTGGACTCTCCTACGAGCAGTACTTC
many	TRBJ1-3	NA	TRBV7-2	CASSTSSGNTIYF	TGTGCCAGCAGCACGAGCTCTGGAAACACCATATATTTT
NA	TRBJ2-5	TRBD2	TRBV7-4	CATSGVETQYF	TGTGCTACTAGCGGGGTCGAGACCCAGTACTTC
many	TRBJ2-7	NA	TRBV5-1	CASSRDSTYEQYF	TGCGCCAGCAGCCGCGACAGTACCTACGAGCAGTACTTC
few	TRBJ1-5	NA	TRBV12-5	CASGFGGQPQHF	TGTGCTAGTGGTTTCGGGGGTCAGCCCCAGCATTTT
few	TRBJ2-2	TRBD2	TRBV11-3	CASSGDGRFGTNTGELFF	TGTGCCAGCAGCGGAGACGGGAGGTTTGGGACGAACACCGGGGAGCTGTTTTTT
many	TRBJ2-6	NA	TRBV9	CASSPGLVAGANVLTF	TGTGCCAGCAGCCCAGGTCTTGTTGCTGGGGCCAACGTCCTGACTTTC